These T cell receptor beta chains were read from a single sample in a study of human T cells and chemical hapten exposure. One entry per CDR3 protein, called by TCRdb with MiXCR from the RACE reads. The top ten hold around 1.7% of the sample, which has 70,000 to 95,000 distinct CDR3 sequences, around 9.3% seen once. Sequencing input: whole blood. The receptors here all came from a female donor in good health. Some clones in this sample may be carry-over from other donors' samples. Both conserved end residues are part of each CDR3. A D gene is named only where the DNA matches it firmly. Size is stated for part of the rows, as once, few or many counts, or as a class when the clone is expanded.

d_gene,len,j_gene,v_gene,abundance,CDR3nt,CDR3aa
TRBD2,19,TRBJ2-3,TRBV4-2,many,TGTGCCAGCAGCCAAGATGTGGGCTCTGGCGGGGGGCCCACAGATACGCAGTATTTT,CASSQDVGSGGGPTDTQYF
TRBD2,12,TRBJ2-5,TRBV29-1,NA,TGCAGCGGGACTAGCGGGGAAGAGACCCAGTACTTC,CSGTSGEETQYF
NA,15,TRBJ2-6,TRBV28,few,TGTGCCAGCAGTCTAGGGGGTTCTGGGGCCAACGTCCTGACTTTC,CASSLGGSGANVLTF
NA,16,TRBJ2-3,TRBV12-3/TRBV12-4,NA,TGTGCCAGCAGTTTAGCGCTAACAGCATTTGGTAAAGCGCAGTATTTT,CASSLALTAFGKAQYF
NA,13,TRBJ1-2,TRBV20-1,few,TGCAGTGCTGGTGGGGGGGGTCCCTATGGCTACACCTTC,CSAGGGGPYGYTF
NA,14,TRBJ2-7,TRBV24-1,NA,TGTGCCACCAGTGACTCACACCTCTCCTACGAGCAGTACTTC,CATSDSHLSYEQYF
NA,16,TRBJ2-7,TRBV5-4,many,TGTGCCAGCAGCACCCCGCCGGGCAGGCTAAAGTACGAGCAGTACTTC,CASSTPPGRLKYEQYF
TRBD2,15,TRBJ2-1,TRBV11-2,few,TGTGCCAGCAGCTCGGGACTAGCGGGACGGGATGAGCAGTTCTTC,CASSSGLAGRDEQFF
TRBD1,15,TRBJ1-4,TRBV25-1,NA,TGTGCCAGCAGTGATTTACAGGGGGGGGATGAAAAACTGTTTTTT,CASSDLQGGDEKLFF
TRBD2,15,TRBJ2-3,TRBV28,few,TGTGCCAGCAGCCGGCTAGCGGGGGGCCCAGATACGCAGTATTTT,CASSRLAGGPDTQYF
NA,18,TRBJ2-3,TRBV20-1,many,TGCAGTGCTAGAGGGCCGGGACCTCTATCATCCTCCACAGATACGCAGTATTTT,CSARGPGPLSSSTDTQYF
NA,14,TRBJ2-3,TRBV27,NA,TGTGCCAGCAGTTTGTCGGGATACACAGATACGCAGTATTTT,CASSLSGYTDTQYF
NA,12,TRBJ1-5,TRBV20-1,few,TGCAGTGGACGGGACGGCAATCAGCCCCAGCATTTT,CSGRDGNQPQHF
TRBD1,16,TRBJ1-2,TRBV28,few,TGTGCCAGCCGACTTTCGAGGACAGGGGGAAGGCCTGGCTACACCTTC,CASRLSRTGGRPGYTF
NA,14,TRBJ2-3,TRBV3-1,NA,TGTGCCAGCAGGGGTCCGGGGAGTACAGATACGCAGTATTTT,CASRGPGSTDTQYF
NA,16,TRBJ1-1,TRBV7-8,few,TGTGCCAGCAGCTTAGCGCTATGGGGGGTAAACACTGAAGCTTTCTTT,CASSLALWGVNTEAFF
TRBD1,15,TRBJ2-2,TRBV6-2/TRBV6-3,many,TGTGCCAGCACTTCTCAAGACAGGGGGACCGGGGAGCTGTTTTTT,CASTSQDRGTGELFF
NA,12,TRBJ2-3,TRBV5-6,NA,TGTGCCAGCAGCGGTACTAGCCTGGCGCAGTATTTT,CASSGTSLAQYF
NA,16,TRBJ2-3,TRBV7-6,few,TGTGCCAGCAGCTTAGCAGCGACTAGTTTCCCAGATACGCAGTATTTT,CASSLAATSFPDTQYF
NA,14,TRBJ1-1,TRBV7-9,many,TGTGCCAGCAGCTTGGTTGGACAGATAGATGAAGCTTTCTTT,CASSLVGQIDEAFF
NA,13,TRBJ2-7,TRBV2,NA,TGTGCCAGCAGTGAAGTACGACAGGACGAGCAGTACTTC,CASSEVRQDEQYF
TRBD2,13,TRBJ2-5,TRBV20-1,NA,TGCAGTGCTTCCGCTAGCGGACAAGAGACCCAGTACTTC,CSASASGQETQYF
NA,14,TRBJ1-5,TRBV4-2,many,TGTGCCAGCAGCCAAGATTGGGGGAATCAGCCCCAGCATTTT,CASSQDWGNQPQHF
NA,15,TRBJ1-2,TRBV3-1,few,TGTGCCAGCAGCTTAACAAGCGCCGGGACTTATGGCTACACCTTC,CASSLTSAGTYGYTF
NA,11,TRBJ1-1,TRBV6-1,NA,TGTGCCAGCAGTGAAGTGTTAGAAGCTTTCTTT,CASSEVLEAFF
NA,12,TRBJ2-7,TRBV27,few,TGTGCCAGCAGAGGGCTTCCCTACGAGCAGTACTTC,CASRGLPYEQYF
TRBD1,12,TRBJ2-7,TRBV29-1,NA,TGCAGCGTTGAGACAGGGGGAGCGGAGCAGTACTTC,CSVETGGAEQYF
NA,16,TRBJ1-1,TRBV5-6,NA,TGTGCCAGCAGCTTGGGGAACGGACTTAGAGGCGCTGAAGCTTTCTTT,CASSLGNGLRGAEAFF
TRBD1,15,TRBJ2-7,TRBV7-8,NA,TGTGCCAGCAGCAGGAACGGACAGGGGGCCAACGAGCAGTACTTC,CASSRNGQGANEQYF
NA,19,TRBJ1-5,TRBV18,NA,TGTGCCAGCTCACCACTCCCCAGGGTACCGATGTTGGGCAATCAGCCCCAGCATTTT,CASSPLPRVPMLGNQPQHF
NA,14,TRBJ2-7,TRBV27,many,TGTGCCAGCAGTTTATTTGGAGGGGCCTACGAGCAGTACTTC,CASSLFGGAYEQYF
NA,14,TRBJ2-7,TRBV6-2/TRBV6-3,NA,TGTGCCAGCAGTTACGGGGACACTTCCTACGAGCAGTACTTC,CASSYGDTSYEQYF
NA,16,TRBJ2-3,TRBV14,few,TGTGCCAGCAGCCAATCGGCGGGGGCACTCACAGATACGCAGTATTTT,CASSQSAGALTDTQYF
TRBD1,14,TRBJ1-6,TRBV9,many,TGTGCCAGCAGCGCCGACAGGGGAGTTACACCCCTCCACTTT,CASSADRGVTPLHF
TRBD2,19,TRBJ2-7,TRBV4-3,many,TGCGCCAGCAGCCAAGACCCGACTAGCGGGGGGCCGAAGGCCTACGAGCAGTACTTC,CASSQDPTSGGPKAYEQYF
TRBD1,14,TRBJ1-2,TRBV5-1,few,TGCGCCAGCAGCTTGCGGACAGGGGACTATGGCTACACCTTC,CASSLRTGDYGYTF
NA,13,TRBJ2-3,TRBV19,few,TGTGCCAGTAACGGGAGCCCCGGGACCGTGCAGTATTTT,CASNGSPGTVQYF
TRBD1,11,TRBJ2-3,TRBV7-9,many,TGTGCCAGCAGCCCCGGGACAGGGCTGAATTTT,CASSPGTGLNF
NA,13,TRBJ1-2,TRBV5-1,many,TGCGCCAGCAAACAGGACGAAAACTATGGCTACACCTTC,CASKQDENYGYTF
NA,18,TRBJ2-2,TRBV3-1,few,TGTGCCAGCAGCCAAGAAGGGACTGCATCTTTCGGGGTCGGGGAGCTGTTTTTT,CASSQEGTASFGVGELFF
NA,13,TRBJ2-7,TRBV11-2,many,TGTGCCAGCAGCTCTCCTAGGGGCTACGAGCAGTACTTC,CASSSPRGYEQYF
NA,15,TRBJ1-2,TRBV6-5,NA,TGTGCCACCCGGGGTGCCCTGGGGGATAACTATGGCTACACCTTC,CATRGALGDNYGYTF
NA,13,TRBJ1-1,TRBV12-3/TRBV12-4,NA,TGTGCCAGCAGTTTCAAGGGAAACACTGAAGCTTTCTTT,CASSFKGNTEAFF
NA,13,TRBJ1-4,TRBV6-5,NA,TGTGCCAGCAGCCGAAACAGTAATGAAAAACTGTTTTTT,CASSRNSNEKLFF
TRBD2,18,TRBJ2-5,TRBV4-2,NA,TGTGCCAGCAGCCGCCGACTAGCGGGGATGGGGTTCCAAGAGACCCAGTACTTC,CASSRRLAGMGFQETQYF
NA,15,TRBJ2-1,TRBV12-3/TRBV12-4,few,TGTGCCAGCAGTTTATTTAGCAGCCCCGACAATGAGCAGTTCTTC,CASSLFSSPDNEQFF
NA,16,TRBJ1-6,TRBV12-3/TRBV12-4,many,TGTGCCAGCACTAAAAGACGGAGCTCCTATAATTCACCCCTCCACTTT,CASTKRRSSYNSPLHF